The present T cell receptor (beta chain) was sequenced within a study of shared clonotypes between healthy human individuals. Study background: A donor's plate count was three for CD4 naive and three for CD4 memory; CD8 naive had two and CD8 memory one.

Libraries were prepared by immunoSEQ multiplex PCR; TCRdb keeps only in-frame clonotypes and omits some of them. The sample holds 500,000 to 550,000 clones, around 96% seen once. V gave up 6 bases and J gave up 0 bases, with 16 bases separating them. This CDR3 region has 16 residues. The germline V gene encodes CDR1 SGHAT and CDR2 FQNNGV. Sequencing was carried out using naive CD4+ T cells sorted from blood. The subset is: CD45RA+ positively selected. This receptor was taken from a woman aged 30 to 39 in good health. The rearrangement joins TRBV11-2 to TRBJ2-3, with D unclear. The CDR3 region has the DNA TGTGCCAGCAGTCCGCGGCTCGAGGCTAGCACAGATACGCAGTATTTT. This codes for CASSPRLEASTDTQYF.